Included here is one T cell receptor beta chain sequence, with context. What it recognizes is unknown. These data belong to a study of siplizumab effects on memory and regulatory T cells. Study-wide points: Roughly 80-96% of proliferating CD4+ or CD8+ clones lacked a naive or memory phenotype that could be assigned. Naive T cells were seemingly more diverse than memory cells, and major contributions to the alloresponse seemed to be made by them. Solely a minor proportion of alloreactive clones could be assigned to unstimulated subsets. Siplizumab brought about a significant reduction in alloreactive sequences traceable to unstimulated CD4+ memory cells.

CDR1 and CDR2 from the germline V gene are SEHNR and FQNEAQ (reference sequence). The CDR3 consists of 14 residues. J gave up 11 bases and V 0 bases, and 7 bases lay outside the gene matches. TCRdb keeps only in-frame clones here, not all; method: immunoSEQ multiplex PCR. The sample lists about 100,000 clones, about 94% occurring once. The specimen was non-Treg CD4+ T cells sorted from blood. The chain is built from TRBV7-9 and TRBJ2-1; TRBD2 matches 7 bases. The TCR comes from a human donor in good health. The CDR3, as DNA: TGTGCCAGCAGCTTAGCGCAGGGAGGGCAGCAGCAGTTCTTC. Its protein product is CASSLAQGGQQQFF.